A single TCR beta chain is shown here with its context. This specimen comes from a study of blood T cell repertoires in COVID-19. Germline V gene sequence: CDR1 SGDLS, CDR2 YYNGEE. Trimming took 6 bases from V and 2 from J, leaving 14 bases between them. The CDR3 is 14 residues long. Original methodology: By means of reference gene primer amplification, nucleated cell counts were estimated. Only in-frame clones appear in the TCRdb table, and some are missing; sequencing was by immunoSEQ multiplex PCR. The D gene and trimming were derived from the DNA, and the V and J assignments and clone size from that table. This sample has about 470,000 clones, with about nine tenths found just once. Individuals aged about 18 to 89 years were recruited from about two dozen US areas. Participant-given clinical history determined each cohort assignment. Symptom resolution, clearance, or two negative PCRs marked donors in Cohort 3 as recovered.

This sequence joins TRBV9 and TRBJ1-1, with D possibly TRBD1 on 5 matching bases. This clonotype was obtained from a woman aged 18-35 years who had recovered from COVID-19. Material for sequencing was PBMCs or T cells enriched from blood (not recorded which). For the CDR3, the DNA is TGTGCCAGCACGCTTGGGGGAGGAAACACTGAAGCTTTCTTT. Its translation is CASTLGGGNTEAFF.